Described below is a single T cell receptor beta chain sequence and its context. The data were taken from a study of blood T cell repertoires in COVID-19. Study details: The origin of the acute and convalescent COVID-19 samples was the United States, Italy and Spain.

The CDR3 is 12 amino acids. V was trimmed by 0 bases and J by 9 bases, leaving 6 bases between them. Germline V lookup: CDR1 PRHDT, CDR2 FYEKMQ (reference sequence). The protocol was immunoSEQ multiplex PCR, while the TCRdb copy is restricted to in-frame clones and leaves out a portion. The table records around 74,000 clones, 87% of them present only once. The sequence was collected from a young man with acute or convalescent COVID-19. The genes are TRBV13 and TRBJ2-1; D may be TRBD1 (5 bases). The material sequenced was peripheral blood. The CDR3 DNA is TGTGCCAGCAGCTTAGGAAGGGGTGAGCAGTTCTTC. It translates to CASSLGRGEQFF.